The clone carrying this TCR beta chain was seen more than once but under ten times. The sample originates from a study of blood T cell repertoires in COVID-19. In the study overall: Nucleic acid was either cDNA or gDNA, and it came from T cells, B-cell-depleted T cells, or PBMCs.

Some clones are missing from TCRdb's copy, which holds only in-frame ones; the method was immunoSEQ multiplex PCR. The data hold 250,000 to 300,000 clones, with about nine tenths observed a single time. This CDR3 spans 15 amino acids. V lost 5 bases and J lost 3; bases outside the gene matches: 10. CDR1 is GTSNPN, CDR2 SVGIG, per germline (reference sequence). Sequenced sample: peripheral blood. This receptor was identified in a woman aged 45-65 years who had recovered from COVID-19. This chain uses TRBV30 with TRBJ1-1; 9 bases line up with TRBD1. The CDR3 DNA sequence: TGTGCCTGGGAAGAGGGACAGGGATTGCACACTGAAGCTTTCTTT. Translated: CAWEEGQGLHTEAFF.